This T cell receptor beta chain derives from a study of memory CD4+ T cells and cytomegalovirus serostatus. Single viable CD3+CD4+CD8-CD45RO+ cells were sorted as the memory CD4+ T cells. V lost 8 bases and J lost 1, with 18 bases in between. The germline gives CDR1 MNHNS, CDR2 SASEGT. The CDR3 loop spans 15 amino acids. Generated by immunoSEQ multiplex PCR, the TCRdb table keeps only in-frame clones and is missing some. Among about 56,000 clones listed, around 76% were seen once. What was sequenced was memory CD4+ T cells from blood. The TCR originated in an adult in good health and CMV-seronegative. The V call is TRBV6-1, the J call TRBJ2-7; TRBD2 might be the D (6 bases). DNA of the CDR3: TGTGCCAGCGGGTCGGCGGGGACCGGTTCCTACGAGCAGTACTTC. Residues: CASGSAGTGSYEQYF.